Presented here are 20 T cell receptor beta chains from one specimen sequenced in a study of Graves' ophthalmopathy and Graves' hyperthyroidism. Beta-chain TCR CDR3 regions were amplified from RNA transcripts. HTBI primers were employed in first-round RT-PCR, then a second-round multiplex PCR followed. TCRdb called the multiplex PCR reads again in MiXCR, with one record for every CDR3 protein. In the table there are about 590,000 distinct CDR3 sequences, about two fifths of which are singletons. The sample taken for sequencing was peripheral blood or thyroid tissue (not recorded which). The receptors originated from an adult man with Graves' hyperthyroidism.

This clonotype was counted between two and nine times. V gene TRBV7-9 combines with J gene TRBJ1-1, with 7 bases that match TRBD1. Germline CDR1 reads SEHNR; CDR2 reads FQNEAQ (reference sequence). V gave up 2 bases and J gave up 4 bases; unmatched junction bases: 4. The CDR3 loop spans 14 amino acids. The CDR3 here is CASSLKGAGTEAFF. As DNA, the CDR3 is TGTGCCAGCAGCTTAAAGGGGGCCGGCACTGAAGCTTTCTTT.

With respect to this clonotype: A much larger clonotype is one base distant, so this may be a read error. J is TRBJ2-7 and V is TRBV16, with 9 bases matching TRBD1. The germline gives CDR1 KGHSY, CDR2 FQNENV. The CDR3 contains 16 residues. The CDR3 spells CASSPHPGTGTYKQYF. The CDR3 coding sequence is TGTGCCAGCAGCCCCCATCCAGGGACAGGGACCTACAAGCAGTACTTC.

This rearrangement joins TRBV29-1 to TRBJ2-3; D is possibly TRBD1 (5 bases). Trimming left V 4 bases short and J 2 bases short, with 13 bases between. Germline CDR1 is SQVTM and CDR2 is ANQGSEA. CDR3 length: 14 residues. The CDR3 protein is CSVVVRAITDTQYF. The DNA of the CDR3 is TGCAGCGTTGTGGTCAGGGCAATCACAGATACGCAGTATTTT.

This clonotype was found many times. The rearrangement joins TRBV2 to TRBJ1-5; D unresolved. In germline, CDR1 is SNHLY, CDR2 FYNNEI. Deletions cut 6 bases from V and 4 bases from J, with 10 bases between. The CDR3 runs to 13 residues. CDR3 in DNA: TGTGCCAGCAGCGTGGACGGGAATCAGCCCCAGCATTTT. Amino acids: CASSVDGNQPQHF. Complete variable domain (other parts from reference TRBV2 and TRBJ1-5): EPEVTQTPSHQVTQMGQEVILRCVPISNHLYFYWYRQILGQKVEFLVSFYNNEISEKSEIFDDQFSVERPDGSNFTLKIRSTKLEDSAMYFCASSVDGNQPQHFGDGTRLSIL.

On this clonotype itself: One base away lies a much larger clone, so this may be a sequencing read error. The V call is TRBV20-1, the J call TRBJ1-1; weak D call: TRBD1 (5 bases). The V gene's germline CDR1 is DFQATT and CDR2 SNEGSKA (reference sequence). V lost 5 bases and J lost 1, with 17 bases in between. CDR3 length: 15 amino acids. The CDR3 region is CSAPVEGRPNTEAFF. For the CDR3, the DNA is TGCAGTGCTCCTGTGGAGGGACGCCCGAACACTGAAGCTTTCTTT.

The rearrangement joins TRBV20-1 to TRBJ2-3; tentatively, D is TRBD1 (5 bases). The CDR3 consists of 15 residues. Germline V CDR1 and CDR2: DFQATT, SNEGSKA (reference sequence). V was cut by 5 bases and J by 2 bases, with 17 bases left in between. The CDR3 loop reads CSAGAAETNTDTQYF. The CDR3 DNA reads TGCAGTGCTGGGGCGGCGGAGACAAACACAGATACGCAGTATTTT.

With regard to this clonotype: A much bigger clone sits one base away, suggesting this may be a read error. The gene calls are TRBV20-1 and TRBJ1-1; 7 nucleotides line up with TRBD1. The germline CDR1 and CDR2 sequences are DFQATT and SNEGSKA (reference sequence). The CDR3 has 12 amino acids. This CDR3 is CSGLQGNAEAFF. The CDR3 coding sequence is TGCAGTGGATTACAGGGGAACGCTGAAGCTTTCTTT.

This clonotype was recorded at least ten times. The chain carries TRBV20-1 and TRBJ1-6; 9 nucleotides line up with TRBD1. This CDR3 has 14 amino acids. CDR1 DFQATT and CDR2 SNEGSKA come from the germline V gene (reference sequence). V trimming: 3 bases; J trimming: 7 bases; junction bases outside the gene matches: 4. The chain's CDR3 is CSASGQGKNSPLHF. For the CDR3, the DNA is TGCAGTGCTAGTGGACAGGGGAAAAATTCACCCCTCCACTTT.

In its sample, this clonotype was seen many times. The rearrangement joins TRBV9 to TRBJ2-7, with D possibly matching TRBD1 (5 bases). V gave up 4 bases and J gave up 1 base, with 12 bases separating them. The length of the CDR3 is 14 residues. Per the germline V gene, CDR1 is SGDLS and CDR2 is YYNGEE. This CDR3 is CASSSIQDSYEQYF. In DNA, the CDR3 is TGTGCCAGCAGCTCGATACAGGATTCCTACGAGCAGTACTTC.

The chain carries TRBV12-3 or TRBV12-4 and TRBJ2-7; 12 nucleotides line up with TRBD1. The CDR3 covers 17 residues. Unmatched junction bases numbered 15, after V lost 5 bases and J lost 7 bases. CDR3 residues: CASSARRMGQGAIEQYF. CDR3 coding DNA: TGTGCCAGCAGTGCTAGGAGGATGGGACAGGGGGCGATAGAGCAGTACTTC.

This clonotype has a handful of counts. This chain links TRBV9 with TRBJ1-3, with D perhaps TRBD1 (5 bases). The CDR3 has 16 amino acids. Germline V gene data show CDR1 as SGDLS and CDR2 as YYNGEE. V was cut by 2 bases and J by 4 bases, with 16 bases left in between. The CDR3 is CASSVSLPGLGNTIYF. As DNA, the CDR3 is TGTGCCAGCAGCGTGAGCTTACCGGGGCTCGGAAACACCATATATTTT.

The sample holds many counts of this clonotype. The gene calls are TRBV20-1 and TRBJ1-1; D call uncertain. The V end was cut by 2 bases, the J end by 1 base, with 5 bases between. Germline V CDR1 and CDR2: DFQATT, SNEGSKA (reference sequence). This CDR3 is built from 12 residues. CDR3 sequence: CSARTSNTEAFF. The CDR3 DNA sequence: TGCAGTGCTAGAACTTCGAACACTGAAGCTTTCTTT.

V usage is TRBV10-3 and J usage is TRBJ1-5, with D possibly TRBD1 on 5 matching bases. V was trimmed by 6 bases and J by 3 bases, leaving 12 bases between them. Germline V gives CDR1 ENHRY, CDR2 SYGVKD. This CDR3 region has 14 residues. The CDR3 loop is CAIRGEGVNQPQHF. The CDR3 nucleotides read TGTGCCATCAGGGGAGAAGGGGTCAATCAGCCCCAGCATTTT.

The chain employs TRBV7-3 and TRBJ2-7, with 8 bases identical to TRBD2. The better agreement between TRBJ2-5 and the DNA end casts doubt on the J call. This CDR3 contains 15 residues. CDR1 and CDR2 (germline): SGHTA, FQGTGA. Written as DNA, the CDR3 is TGTGCCAGCAGCCTTCAGAGCGGGAGAGGGGAGACCCAGTACTTC. Protein product: CASSLQSGRGETQYF.

This clonotype has a count of ten or more. The V call is TRBV12-3 or TRBV12-4, the J call TRBJ1-2; D not certain. Trimming cost V 2 bases and J 7 bases, with 20 bases left between them. The CDR3 contains 16 residues. The CDR3 DNA sequence: TGTGCCAGCAGTTTAAGGCCGACGAGTCACGGCCCTGGCTACACCTTC. It yields the protein CASSLRPTSHGPGYTF.

The chain links TRBV27 to TRBJ2-2, with D hard to call. The V end was cut by 8 bases, the J end by 7 bases, with 11 bases between. CDR1 is MNHEY, CDR2 SMNVEV, per germline (reference sequence). The CDR3 is 12 residues long. CDR3 in DNA: TGTGCCAGCGGATTCCATGGCGGGGAGCTGTTTTTT. Protein product: CASGFHGGELFF.

This chain uses TRBV29-1 with TRBJ1-1; maybe TRBD1 (6 bases). The germline V gene has CDR1 SQVTM and CDR2 ANQGSEA. This CDR3 is built from 12 residues. V was shortened by 8 bases and J by 5 bases, with 15 bases between the two germline ends. The CDR3 loop reads CSRDIYSTEAFF. CDR3 nucleotide sequence: TGCAGCCGGGACATTTACAGTACTGAAGCTTTCTTT.

This clonotype has just a few counts. The CDR3 loop reads CASSKDPNTGELFF. The CDR3 DNA reads as TGTGCCAGCAGCAAAGACCCGAACACCGGGGAGCTGTTTTTT. The rearrangement links TRBV5-5 to TRBJ2-2; D remains ambiguous. The CDR3 covers 14 residues. V lost 4 bases to trimming and J lost 0 bases, with 7 bases between them. Germline V gene sequence: CDR1 SGHKS, CDR2 YYEKEE (reference sequence).

The chain uses TRBV5-4 and TRBJ2-3, with D possibly matching TRBD2 (6 bases). This CDR3 is 14 amino acids long. CDR1 is SGHNT and CDR2 is YYREEE in the germline V gene (reference sequence). Trimming took off 0 bases at V and 3 bases at J, with 8 bases between the two ends. DNA for the CDR3: TGTGCCAGCAGCTTGGGACTAGAAACAGATACGCAGTATTTT. Encoded protein: CASSLGLETDTQYF.

The CDR3 coding sequence is TGTGCCCCGAGGGGGGACACTGAAGCTTTCTTT. The encoded protein is CAPRGDTEAFF. V and J are TRBV2 and TRBJ1-1; D is perhaps TRBD1 (6 bases). The V gene lost 11 bases and the J gene lost 3 bases, with 10 bases spanning the gap. CDR3 size: 11 residues. Per the germline V gene, CDR1 is SNHLY and CDR2 is FYNNEI. Using reference TRBV2 and TRBJ1-1 for the parts outside the CDR3, the full variable domain is EPEVTQTPSHQVTQMGQEVILRCVPISNHLYFYWYRQILGQKVEFLVSFYNNEISEKSEIFDDQFSVERPDGSNFTLKIRSTKLEDSAMYFCAPRGDTEAFFGQGTRLTVV.